This T cell receptor beta chain was identified in a study of T-cell reconstitution after alpha-beta-depleted transplantation in children (dated by TCRdb to 2016 to 2017). Regarding the study in general: T-cell immune reconstitution after TCRalphabeta/CD19-depleted allogeneic hematopoietic cell transplantation in children was quantitatively tracked in the study by means of TCR repertoire profiling.

The meaning of the sample's treatment or condition label: allogeneic hematopoietic cell transplantation with graft depleted of TCRalphabeta T cells and CD19 B cells. TCRalphabeta/CD19-depleted allogeneic hematopoietic cell grafts were given to the transplant recipients, all of whom were children. Points the paper makes about the study in general: The apparently early alphabetaT-cell count recovery about two months after transplant was reportedly dependent on only several hundred rapidly expanded clones derived from non-depleted graft cells. Over subsequent months, a decline in hyperexpanded clone frequencies was noted, and after one year, T-cell counts and TCRbeta diversity were mostly ascribed to newly produced T cells. In some patients, the high TCRbeta diversity seen at day 60 was put down to recipient T cells and intrathymic progenitors that had survived conditioning.

Library creation used PCR. Sequencing was performed on an Illumina HiSeq 2500. Molecular barcoding was employed in the preparation of TCR libraries, with unique molecular identifiers being used to normalize TCRbeta repertoire quantification. TCRdb's own reprocessing of the public reads used fastp at Q25 and MiXCR and kept productive beta chains. Merged by CDR3 protein, the rows form single entries marked with the most common genes and DNA. In all, the sample holds about 980,000 distinct CDR3 sequences, and 25% to 30% of those were seen once. The ten largest clones take up over 25% of the sample. This clonotype has more than one count but fewer than ten. It lacks a known antigen. Base qualities are not recorded, but no much larger clone differs from it by a single base. V is pared back by 2 bases and J by 5 bases, with 9 bases lying between the germline termini. CDR1 and CDR2 (MDHEN, SYDVKM) derive from the germline V gene. Its CDR3 holds 14 amino acids, cysteine through phenylalanine. Left in the record is the CDR3 DNA by itself, 42 bases read in frame from the first base.

The starting material was PBMCs, mostly from graft donor cells, obtained 360 days after TCRalphabeta/CD19-depleted stem cell transplant. The chain is assembled from TRBV28 and TRBJ1-4; no D gene call is confident. The source of this sequence is a boy less than two years old who had a stem cell transplant for SCID, so the T cells may come from the graft donor. Here the CDR3 is given as CASSLIPENEKLFF. The DNA reads as follows: TGTGCCAGCAGTTTAATCCCGGAAAATGAAAAACTGTTTTTT.